The clone carrying this T cell receptor (beta chain) showed up just once. TCR beta sequencing was performed on blood CD8+ and CD4+ T cells. Controls were healthy donors (matched for age and sex). The CD8+ and CD4+ T cells were negatively isolated, with the TEMRA cells enriched by FACS. The J segment lost 3 bases and the V segment lost 5 bases, leaving 10 bases of the junction unmatched. CDR3 length: 16 residues. The germline V gene encodes CDR1 SEHNR and CDR2 FQNEAQ (reference sequence). The data were taken from a study of CD8 T cells in Susac syndrome. RNA totalling roughly 0.5 to 1 ug underwent reverse transcription with random hexamers. The CDR3 of TCR beta was amplified by immunoSEQ multiplex PCR across 54 Vbeta and 13 Jbeta. TCRdb processed the immunoSEQ multiplex PCR reads anew with MiXCR; each CDR3 protein has one entry. Of about 69,000 distinct CDR3 sequences in the sample, 95% were seen once.

The V call is TRBV7-9, the J call TRBJ2-4, with 7 bases lining up with TRBD1. Material: CD8+ T cells from PBMCs. The receptor was derived from a human donor in good health. The CDR3 spells CASSLTGREGKNIQYF. CDR3 nucleotide sequence: TGTGCCAGCAGCCTGACAGGGAGAGAGGGCAAAAACATTCAGTACTTC. Combining the CDR3 with reference TRBV7-9 and TRBJ2-4 gives the whole variable domain DTGVSQNPRHKITKRGQNVTFRCDPISEHNRLYWYRQTLGQGPEFLTYFQNEAQLEKSRLLSDRFSAERPKGSFSTLEIQRTEQGDSAMYLCASSLTGREGKNIQYFGAGTRLSVL.